This paragraph covers one T cell receptor beta chain sequence. What it recognizes is unknown. Time point described: week 11, during vaccination. The vaccine gave 300 ug of a 20-mer mutant IDH1 peptide subcutaneously per dose. This sample was taken from a study of a mutant IDH1 vaccine in newly diagnosed glioma. Per the germline V gene, CDR1 is MGHRA and CDR2 is YSYEKL. V lost 3 bases, J lost 0 bases, and 17 bases lay in between. The CDR3 totals 17 residues. Using immunoSEQ multiplex PCR, the repertoire was profiled, and TCRdb retains in-frame clones only, with some absent. Of about 130,000 clones listed, over 75% are singletons.

The chain carries TRBV4-1 and TRBJ1-2, with a weak D call TRBD1 (6 bases). The sequencing here drew on PBMCs, taken from a glioma patient whose treatment included an IDH1 peptide vaccine. This receptor was obtained from a man aged 35 to 55 with glioma. CDR3 in amino acids: CASSHHYDRSSNYGYTF. CDR3 sequence (DNA): TGCGCCAGCAGCCACCACTACGACAGGAGCTCTAACTATGGCTACACCTTC.